The 17 T cell receptor beta chains below come from one sample, sequenced in a study of T cells after somatic rescue of genetic block. TCRdb's copy holds only in-frame clones and misses some; the assay was immunoSEQ multiplex PCR. The table has 100,000 to 120,000 clones, around nine tenths seen once. Material: peripheral blood mononuclear cells (PBMCs). Source of these receptors: a woman under 30.

This clone showed up just once. One junction end does not reproduce the germline sequence, and a read error may be involved. The chain couples TRBV7-2 to TRBJ2-7; TRBD1 agrees at 8 bases. Germline V gene sequence: CDR1 SGHTA, CDR2 FQGNSA. This CDR3 has 17 amino acids. The CDR3 nucleotides are TGTGCCAGCAGCTTAGCCGGGACAGGCGATTGGACTTACGTGCAGTACTTC. This encodes CASSLAGTGDWTYVQYF.

The chain has TRBV5-1 and TRBJ2-3; a weak D match, TRBD1 (6 bases). CDR3 size: 15 residues. Germline V gene sequence: CDR1 SGHRS, CDR2 YFSETQ. V was trimmed by 0 bases and J by 4 bases, leaving 12 bases between them. In DNA form, the CDR3 reads TGCGCCAGCAGCTTGGGTCCAGGGGAGTCAGATACGCAGTATTTT. Encoded protein: CASSLGPGESDTQYF.

The rearrangement uses TRBV9 and TRBJ2-2, with D possibly TRBD1 on 5 matching bases. V was shortened by 3 bases and J by 6 bases, with 18 bases between the two germline ends. The length of the CDR3 is 16 residues. The V gene's germline CDR1 is SGDLS and CDR2 YYNGEE. This CDR3 reads CASSAFERQGAGELFF. In DNA form, the CDR3 reads TGTGCCAGCAGCGCCTTTGAGCGCCAAGGGGCCGGGGAGCTGTTTTTT.

V is TRBV5-1 and J is TRBJ2-7; no firm D call. The CDR3 loop spans 11 amino acids. Per germline, CDR1 SGHRS and CDR2 YFSETQ. The V and J ends lost 0 bases and 7 bases respectively, with 5 bases between them. Here the CDR3 reads CASSLGREQYF. Here the CDR3 DNA reads TGCGCCAGCAGCTTGGGACGGGAGCAGTACTTC.

V usage is TRBV2 and J usage is TRBJ1-4; 8 bases match TRBD1. The V segment lost 6 bases and the J segment 4 bases; nucleotides outside the gene matches: 13. The CDR3 extends over 17 amino acids. Looked up from germline, CDR1 is SNHLY and CDR2 is FYNNEI. The CDR3 region is CASRKGQVAPLNEKLFF. CDR3 coding DNA: TGTGCCAGCAGGAAGGGACAGGTGGCTCCCCTTAATGAAAAACTGTTTTTT. Together with reference TRBV2 and TRBJ1-4, the CDR3 gives the full variable domain: EPEVTQTPSHQVTQMGQEVILRCVPISNHLYFYWYRQILGQKVEFLVSFYNNEISEKSEIFDDQFSVERPDGSNFTLKIRSTKLEDSAMYFCASRKGQVAPLNEKLFFGSGTQLSVL.

In this sample, this clone turned up once. J is TRBJ1-5 and V is TRBV5-6; D gene unclear. The CDR3 extends over 13 amino acids. Germline V gives CDR1 SGHDT, CDR2 YYEEEE. V lost 5 bases and J lost 3, with 9 bases in between. The chain's CDR3 is CASSPGINQPQHF. The CDR3 bases are TGTGCCAGCAGTCCGGGGATCAATCAGCCCCAGCATTTT.

The chain has TRBV4-2 and TRBJ2-5; D could derive from TRBD1 or TRBD2 (5 bases each). With 0 bases removed from V and 4 bases from J, the gap between germline ends came to 12 bases. Germline CDR1 and CDR2: LGHNA and YNFKEQ. The CDR3 contains 15 residues. The CDR3 region has the DNA TGTGCCAGCAGCCAAGACCAGGGAGTTGGAGAGACCCAGTACTTC. Its translation is CASSQDQGVGETQYF.

The gene calls are TRBV7-8 and TRBJ1-1; 7 bases map to TRBD1. This CDR3 has 14 amino acids. The germline V gene encodes CDR1 SGHVS and CDR2 FQNEAQ. The trim removed 5 bases at V and 3 bases at J, leaving 6 bases unmatched. The CDR3 region has the DNA TGTGCCAGCAGCCCGCGCACAGGGGACACTGAAGCTTTCTTT. Translating gives CASSPRTGDTEAFF.

The chain joins TRBV7-6 to TRBJ2-2; 11 nucleotides line up with TRBD1. Germline CDR1 and CDR2: SGHVS and FNYEAQ. Losses at the gene ends were 1 base for V and 0 bases for J; bases not matched to a gene: 4. The length of the CDR3 is 18 residues. The CDR3, as DNA: TGTGCCAGCAGCTTAGTAGGACAGGGGGCGTCGAACACCGGGGAGCTGTTTTTT. This encodes CASSLVGQGASNTGELFF.

V and J are TRBV5-5 and TRBJ1-4, with D perhaps TRBD1 (5 bases). Between the trimmed V and J ends, which lost 2 bases and 8 bases, there was a span of 22 bases. The CDR3 spans 17 residues. Germline-derived CDR1 and CDR2 are SGHKS and YYEKEE (reference sequence). CDR3 in DNA: TGTGCCAGCAGCTTTTTAGGGGTTGACGGGGGAGTGGAAAAACTGTTTTTT. It yields the protein CASSFLGVDGGVEKLFF.

The chain joins TRBV6-5 to TRBJ1-1; a possible D gene is TRBD1 (6 bases). V gave up 2 bases and J gave up 4 bases, with 17 bases separating them. The CDR3 sequence is 16 residues long. CDR1 and CDR2 from the germline V gene are MNHEY and SVGAGI. CDR3: CASSYGGRGVSTEAFF. CDR3 DNA sequence: TGTGCCAGCAGTTACGGGGGCAGGGGAGTAAGCACTGAAGCTTTCTTT.

V usage is TRBV7-2 and J usage is TRBJ2-5; possible D gene TRBD2, 5 bases. Germline V gene data show CDR1 as SGHTA and CDR2 as FQGNSA. Trimming removed 1 base at V and 8 bases at J, with 14 bases between. The CDR3 contains 14 residues. CDR3 loop: CASSLGLGGGTQYF. In DNA form, the CDR3 reads TGTGCCAGCAGCTTAGGGCTAGGTGGAGGAACCCAGTACTTC.

The rearrangement joins TRBV7-2 to TRBJ1-1; 7 bases are shared with TRBD1. The trim removed 5 bases at V and 7 bases at J, leaving 7 bases unmatched. Looked up from germline, CDR1 is SGHTA and CDR2 is FQGNSA. CDR3 size: 13 residues. The CDR3 here is CASSPGQEHEAFF. The CDR3 DNA sequence: TGTGCCAGCAGCCCCGGACAGGAACATGAAGCTTTCTTT.

This rearrangement joins TRBV2 to TRBJ1-2; the D gene is possibly TRBD1 (5 bases). The length of the CDR3 is 15 residues. The germline V gene encodes CDR1 SNHLY and CDR2 FYNNEI. Trimming shortened V by 6 bases and J by 4 bases, and 18 bases separated the two germline ends. The CDR3 nucleotides read TGTGCCAGCAGGGAAAACAGGTCTTGGTTCTATGGCTACACCTTC. This sequence encodes CASRENRSWFYGYTF.

The chain joins TRBV5-4 to TRBJ1-4; no clear D gene. CDR1 is SGHNT and CDR2 is YYREEE in the germline V gene (reference sequence). The V and J ends lost 9 bases and 7 bases respectively, with 19 bases between them. The CDR3 is 14 residues long. The CDR3 DNA is TGTGCCACCGGACTCTTCACGGCGGGTGAAAAACTGTTTTTT. Encoded protein: CATGLFTAGEKLFF.

The V and J genes are TRBV2 and TRBJ1-2, with D possibly TRBD1 on 5 matching bases. Trimming pared 7 bases from V and 8 bases from J, leaving 14 bases between. CDR1 SNHLY and CDR2 FYNNEI come from the germline V gene. The CDR3 contains 12 residues. The CDR3 reads CASMGDVRGYTF. As DNA, the CDR3 is TGTGCCAGCATGGGGGACGTGCGGGGCTACACCTTC. Using reference TRBV2 and TRBJ1-2 for the parts outside the CDR3, the full variable domain is EPEVTQTPSHQVTQMGQEVILRCVPISNHLYFYWYRQILGQKVEFLVSFYNNEISEKSEIFDDQFSVERPDGSNFTLKIRSTKLEDSAMYFCASMGDVRGYTFGSGTRLTVV.

This chain connects TRBV9 to TRBJ1-6; 7 bases are a match to TRBD1. J was trimmed by 10 bases and V by 0 bases; bases with no gene match: 7. The CDR3 spans 15 residues. Germline-derived CDR1 and CDR2 are SGDLS and YYNGEE. CDR3 bases: TGTGCCAGCAGCGTAGCTGTGACAGGGAGATCACCCCTCCACTTT. Translating gives CASSVAVTGRSPLHF.